This TCR beta chain came from a study of shared clonotypes between healthy human individuals. Overall study context: Each donor's CD8 memory used one plate, CD8 naive two, each CD4 subset three.

The naive CD8 subset, CD45RO-negative cells positively selected for CCR7, excluded terminally differentiated effector memory CD45RA+ cells. Details on this clone: Its matching antigen is unknown.

Every subset had its genomic DNA shared out evenly among several immunoSEQ plates. Here immunoSEQ multiplex PCR was the method, and the copy in TCRdb shows in-frame clones only, minus some. The sample has about 1,900,000 clones; about 95% are singletons. General study points: Some clonotypes were shared by all four sorted-subset donors, while others were not shared. The non-shared ones had lower generation probabilities than the shared ones. Between a few donors, naive CD4 clonotypes were shared at a level of about 5%.

This CDR3 is built from 14 residues. From germline, CDR1 is SEHNR and CDR2 FQNEAQ (reference sequence). V was shortened by 3 bases and J by 7 bases, with 10 bases between the two germline ends. Source material: naive CD8+ T cells sorted from blood. This TCR came from a man between 18 and 35 years old in good health. V gene TRBV7-9 combines with J gene TRBJ1-6; TRBD1 might be the D (5 bases). The CDR3 region has the DNA TGTGCCAGCAGCTTGTCCCAGGGCAATTCACCCCTCCACTTT. It specifies CASSLSQGNSPLHF.